This passage covers 30 T cell receptor beta chains from one sample sequenced in a study of T cell clonality in common variable immunodeficiency. Overall study findings and caveats: Reportedly, TCR beta sequences from common variable immunodeficiency showed fewer deletions and N-nucleotide insertions.

The data were produced by immunoSEQ multiplex PCR, yet TCRdb's version contains in-frame clones alone and is incomplete. The sample contains around 20,000 clones, none of them singletons. For these TCRs, the target antigens are not known. The sequenced material came from peripheral blood mononuclear cells. The source is a human donor with common variable immunodeficiency.

Points on this clone: One junction end does not reproduce the germline sequence, and a read error may be involved. Sequencing ends 3 residues short of the CDR3 end; the germline J gene provides the rest. The chain uses TRBV11-2 and TRBJ1-4, with D perhaps matching TRBD1 (5 bases). Germline CDR1 and CDR2: SGHAT and FQNNGV. The CDR3 contains 15 residues. The sequenced part of the CDR3 DNA is TGTGCCAGCAGCCTTGAAGGGGCAACTAAGGAAAAA. This sequence encodes CASSLEGATKEK. The full-length CDR3 reads as CASSLEGATKEKLFF.

This clone was observed at least ten times. Read data end 3 residues before the CDR3 end; the end is taken from the germline J gene. This sequence joins TRBV11-2 and TRBJ1-1, with D perhaps matching TRBD1 (5 bases). V was trimmed by 3 bases and J by 3 bases, leaving 11 bases between them. CDR1 and CDR2 from the germline V gene are SGHAT and FQNNGV. The CDR3 has 14 residues. CDR3 amino acids: CASSLWGVDTEAFF. The covered CDR3 bases are TGTGCCAGCAGCTTGTGGGGGGTGGACACTGAA.

This clone was observed at least ten times. The read is 3 residues too short to cover the CDR3 end, so that end is filled in from the germline J gene. The genes are TRBV19 and TRBJ1-3, with TRBD1 matching over 8 bases. CDR3 size: 16 residues. J gave up 2 bases and V 6 bases, and 9 bases lay outside the gene matches. The germline CDR1 and CDR2 sequences are LNHDA and SQIVND (reference sequence). The covered CDR3 bases are TGTGCCAGTAGCACCGGACAGGGCAGGGCTGGAAACACC. It encodes CASSTGQGRAGNT. The whole CDR3 is CASSTGQGRAGNTIYF.

Ten or more counts support this clone. The DNA ends 3 residues before the CDR3 does, and the rest of the CDR3 is filled in from the germline J gene. The chain carries TRBV5-1 and TRBJ1-1; the D gene is possibly TRBD1 (6 bases). The CDR3 loop spans 13 amino acids. Per the germline V gene, CDR1 is SGHRS and CDR2 is YFSETQ. Trimming pared 4 bases from V and 1 base from J, leaving 8 bases between. CDR3 protein: CASSEQGNTEAFF. CDR3 DNA, as far as it was read: TGCGCCAGCAGCGAACAGGGGAACACTGAA. Complete variable domain (other parts from reference TRBV5-1 and TRBJ1-1): KAGVTQTPRYLIKTRGQQVTLSCSPISGHRSVSWYQQTPGQGLQFLFEYFSETQRNKGNFPGRFSGRQFSNSRSEMNVSTLELGDSALYLCASSEQGNTEAFFGQGTRLTVV.

This clone appeared many times. The read ends 3 residues shy of where the CDR3 ends; the end is completed using the germline J gene. V and J are TRBV30 and TRBJ2-5; TRBD1 matches at 10 bases. Per the germline V gene, CDR1 is GTSNPN and CDR2 is SVGIG (reference sequence). After removal of 1 base from V and 5 bases from J, the junction contained 7 bases not matched to a gene. The CDR3 has 15 amino acids. CDR3 sequence: CAWSADRGQVETQYF. Incomplete CDR3 DNA: TGTGCCTGGAGTGCCGACAGGGGGCAGGTGGAGACC.

This clone was seen repeatedly, ten times or more. The observed sequence ends 3 residues before the CDR3 terminus, with the missing tail filled in from the germline J gene. The chain uses TRBV10-3 and TRBJ2-2; TRBD2 is a possible D gene (7 bases). Germline CDR1 is ENHRY and CDR2 is SYGVKD. This CDR3 is 13 amino acids long. The CDR3 is CAIRGEGDYELFF. The sequenced part of the CDR3 DNA is TGTGCCATCAGGGGGGAGGGGGACTACGAG.

This clone came up many times. The read falls 3 residues short of the CDR3 end, and the missing part is taken from the germline J gene. The J gene is TRBJ2-6, the V gene TRBV19; a possible D gene is TRBD1 (5 bases). Germline V gene sequence: CDR1 LNHDA, CDR2 SQIVND (reference sequence). V dropped 8 bases and J dropped 5 bases, with 13 bases sitting between them. There are 14 residues in the CDR3. The DNA read from the CDR3 is TGTGCCAGTCGACAGACGGGCTGGGCCAACGTC. It is translated as CASRQTGWANV. Given in full, the CDR3 is CASRQTGWANVLTF.

This clone appeared many times. The read terminates 3 residues before the CDR3 end, so the remaining end is supplied by the germline J gene. The rearrangement joins TRBV20-1 to TRBJ1-5; D remains unclear. The V end lost 6 bases, the J end lost 0 bases, and 15 bases lay between the germline ends. This CDR3 is 15 amino acids long. Germline V lookup: CDR1 DFQATT, CDR2 SNEGSKA (reference sequence). The sequenced CDR3 bases are TGCAGTGCGAAAGGAGAGGCAGGTAGCAATCAGCCC. Residues: CSAKGEAGSNQP. The whole CDR3 sequence reads CSAKGEAGSNQPQHF.

This clone occurred many times. The read gets to within 3 residues of the CDR3 end, and the germline J gene fills in the rest. The chain joins TRBV7-6 to TRBJ2-1; possible D gene TRBD2, 5 bases. The ends were cut back, 8 bases at V and 3 bases at J, with 14 bases in the middle. Germline V gene sequence: CDR1 SGHVS, CDR2 FNYEAQ. The length of the CDR3 is 14 residues. CDR3 in amino acids: CASRPTTVYNEQFF. The covered CDR3 bases are TGTGCCAGCCGCCCGACTACCGTCTACAATGAG. The full variable domain, with the rest looked up from reference TRBV7-6 and TRBJ2-1, is GAGVSQSPRYKVTKRGQDVALRCDPISGHVSLYWYRQALGQGPEFLTYFNYEAQQDKSGLPNDRFSAERPEGSISTLTIQRTEQRDSAMYRCASRPTTVYNEQFFGPGTRLTVL.

CDR3 region: CASSLSGGRYEQYF. The CDR3 bases that were read are TGTGCCAGCAGCCTTAGCGGGGGGAGATACGAG. This chain uses TRBV11-2 with TRBJ2-7, with TRBD2 identical over 10 bases. The sequenced fragment ends 3 residues before the CDR3 boundary, so the rest is inferred from the germline J gene. J was trimmed by 4 bases and V by 5 bases; bases with no gene match: 5. There are 14 residues in the CDR3. Germline CDR1 is SGHAT and CDR2 is FQNNGV. Based on the CDR3 plus reference TRBV11-2 and TRBJ2-7, the full variable domain is EAGVAQSPRYKIIEKRQSVAFWCNPISGHATLYWYQQILGQGPKLLIQFQNNGVVDDSQLPKDRFSAERLKGVDSTLKIQPAKLEDSAVYLCASSLSGGRYEQYFGPGTRLTVT.

This clone showed up many times. The read halts 3 residues ahead of the CDR3 end, with the missing end drawn from the germline J gene. The V call is TRBV28, the J call TRBJ2-1; no reliable D call. The CDR3 spans 12 residues. Trimming left V 8 bases short and J 2 bases short, with 7 bases between. Per the germline V gene, CDR1 is MDHEN and CDR2 is SYDVKM. The DNA read from the CDR3 is TGTGCCAGCTTCAGGACCTACAATGAG. This codes for CASFRTYNE. The whole CDR3 reads CASFRTYNEQFF.

This clone was observed many times. The read terminates 3 residues before the CDR3 end, so the remaining end is supplied by the germline J gene. This sequence joins TRBV13 and TRBJ2-7, with TRBD1 identical over 9 bases. The germline V gene has CDR1 PRHDT and CDR2 FYEKMQ (reference sequence). This CDR3 has 15 amino acids. After removal of 5 bases from V and 3 bases from J, the junction contained 8 bases not matched to a gene. CDR3 DNA, as far as it was read: TGTGCCAGCAGCAGACCGGGACAGGGTTTCTACGAG. Translation gives CASSRPGQGFYE. The whole CDR3 protein reads CASSRPGQGFYEQYF.

The table lists this clone with many counts. The CDR3 is cut off 3 residues early in the read; its end comes from the germline J gene. The chain combines TRBV29-1 with TRBJ1-2; D gene ambiguous. V was shortened by 3 bases and J by 5 bases, with 19 bases between the two germline ends. Germline CDR1 SQVTM, CDR2 ANQGSEA. The CDR3 runs to 15 residues. Incomplete CDR3 DNA: TGCAGCGTTGAGGTTCCCAGGATAGGAATTTATGGC. Translating it yields CSVEVPRIGIYG. In full, the CDR3 is CSVEVPRIGIYGYTF.

This clone was counted many times. The read comes to an end 3 residues before the CDR3 does, leaving the germline J gene to fill in the end. V is TRBV6-2 or TRBV6-3 and J is TRBJ1-2; 8 positions match TRBD1. Germline V gene data show CDR1 as MNHEY and CDR2 as SVGEGT. The CDR3 has 14 residues. The V gene end was trimmed by 7 bases and the J gene end by 6 bases; junction bases not matched to a gene: 10. CDR3 loop: CASTDRGRGNGYTF. CDR3 bases read: TGTGCCAGCACCGACAGGGGACGGGGAAATGGC.

This clone was counted ten times or more. The DNA ends 3 residues before the CDR3 does, and the rest of the CDR3 is filled in from the germline J gene. The chain recombines TRBV6-1 with TRBJ2-3; D is perhaps TRBD2 (7 bases). In germline, CDR1 is MNHNS, CDR2 SASEGT. Deletions cut 4 bases from V and 6 bases from J, with 26 bases between. The CDR3 runs to 18 residues. CDR3 protein: CASSGARGGPPLGDTQYF. The sequenced CDR3 bases are TGTGCCAGCAGTGGAGCGCGCGGGGGCCCCCCTCTGGGCGATACG.

This clone was seen at least ten times. The CDR3 end lies 3 residues beyond the end of the read and is filled in from the germline J gene. This sequence joins TRBV20-1 and TRBJ1-3; D ambiguous. The CDR3 length is 13 residues. V shed 0 bases and J shed 0 bases, with 3 bases lying between them. CDR1 and CDR2 (germline): DFQATT, SNEGSKA (reference sequence). The CDR3: CSARDHSGNTIYF. The DNA read from the CDR3 is TGCAGTGCTAGAGATCACTCTGGAAACACC.

This clone was detected ten times or more. Read coverage stops 3 residues before the CDR3 terminus; the germline J gene supplies the remainder. The V gene is TRBV19, the J gene TRBJ1-6; D uncertain. The CDR3 is made up of 15 amino acids. Germline-derived CDR1 and CDR2 are LNHDA and SQIVND (reference sequence). The V end lost 5 bases, the J end lost 7 bases, and 15 bases lay between the germline ends. The CDR3 loop is CASSPSAPGNSPLHF. CDR3 DNA, as far as it was read: TGTGCCAGTAGTCCTTCCGCCCCGGGGAATTCACCC. The whole variable domain, filled in from reference TRBV19 and TRBJ1-6, reads DGGITQSPKYLFRKEGQNVTLSCEQNLNHDAMYWYRQDPGQGLRLIYYSQIVNDFQKGDIAEGYSVSREKKESFPLTVTSAQKNPTAFYLCASSPSAPGNSPLHFGNGTRLTVT.

This clone is labeled as medium-sized. The read terminates 3 residues ahead of where the CDR3 ends, so the germline J gene completes it. The rearrangement joins TRBV29-1 to TRBJ2-3; tentatively, D is TRBD2 (6 bases). Trimming removed 6 bases from V and 2 bases from J, with 18 bases in between. This CDR3 has 15 amino acids. CDR1 and CDR2 (germline): SQVTM, ANQGSEA. Incomplete CDR3 DNA: TGCAGCGTCTCCGACTCCGCGGGGAACACAGATACG. Residues: CSVSDSAGNTDT. The full CDR3 protein is CSVSDSAGNTDTQYF.

In its sample, this clone ranks as medium-sized (0.01 to 0.1%). With the read ending 3 residues before the CDR3 end, the germline J gene is used to fill in that end. J is TRBJ2-3 and V is TRBV9, with TRBD2 matching over 9 bases. Germline V gives CDR1 SGDLS, CDR2 YYNGEE. J gave up 2 bases and V 3 bases, and 10 bases lay outside the gene matches. CDR3 size: 17 residues. Here the CDR3 reads CASSAPFSGGNTDTQYF. The CDR3 DNA, read in part, is TGTGCCAGCAGCGCCCCCTTTAGCGGGGGAAACACAGATACG.

In this sample, this clone turned up many times. The CDR3 is cut off 3 residues early in the read; its end comes from the germline J gene. The V and J genes are TRBV29-1 and TRBJ2-7, with 7 bases fitting TRBD1. The V gene's germline CDR1 is SQVTM and CDR2 ANQGSEA. This CDR3 has 12 residues. J gave up 4 bases and V 7 bases, and 7 bases lay outside the gene matches. This CDR3 reads CSAITGVYEQYF. Incomplete CDR3 DNA: TGCAGCGCTATAACAGGGGTATACGAG.

In its sample, this clone was seen many times. With the read ending 3 residues before the CDR3 end, the germline J gene is used to fill in that end. This chain joins TRBV2 and TRBJ1-2; 10 bases agree with TRBD1. The CDR3 is 15 amino acids. Germline V lookup: CDR1 SNHLY, CDR2 FYNNEI. J gave up 4 bases and V 6 bases, and 8 bases lay outside the gene matches. The CDR3 bases that were read are TGTGCCAGCAGCCACCGACAGGGGGCCGGCTATGGC. Residues: CASSHRQGAGYG. In full, the CDR3 reads CASSHRQGAGYGYTF.

This clone was seen repeatedly, ten times or more. Read sequence stops 3 residues before the CDR3 end, and the germline J gene provides the missing end. V is TRBV20-1 and J is TRBJ1-1; 10 bases are a match to TRBD1. The CDR3 sequence is 13 residues long. Germline-derived CDR1 and CDR2 are DFQATT and SNEGSKA (reference sequence). Trimming cost V 4 bases and J 4 bases; bases outside gene matches: 3. The CDR3 is CSAKTGGVTEAFF. The part of the CDR3 DNA that was read is TGCAGTGCTAAGACAGGGGGCGTCACTGAA.

This clone was counted at least ten times. The CDR3 end is not reached by the read, which stops 3 residues before it; the germline J gene fills it in. V is TRBV19 and J is TRBJ1-1; weak D call: TRBD1 (5 bases). V was clipped by 3 bases and J by 4 bases, with 6 bases between them. Germline CDR1 reads LNHDA; CDR2 reads SQIVND (reference sequence). The CDR3 has 12 amino acids. CDR3 DNA (partial): TGTGCCAGTAGTATTAGGGGCACTGAA. It yields the protein CASSIRGTE. The full CDR3 sequence reads CASSIRGTEAFF.

This clone appeared many times. The read is 3 residues too short to cover the CDR3 end, so that end is filled in from the germline J gene. The chain couples TRBV30 to TRBJ1-2; 9 bases agree with TRBD1. The length of the CDR3 is 15 residues. The germline V gene has CDR1 GTSNPN and CDR2 SVGIG (reference sequence). The sequenced CDR3 bases are TGTGCCTGGAGTCCCCGGGACAGGGCCTCCCGGGGC. It yields the protein CAWSPRDRASRG. The CDR3 as a whole reads CAWSPRDRASRGYTF.

This clone was picked up many times. The sequenced fragment ends 3 residues before the CDR3 boundary, so the rest is inferred from the germline J gene. This chain connects TRBV5-1 to TRBJ2-5, with 10 bases fitting TRBD1. Germline trimming cut 0 bases from V and 4 bases from J; bases unmatched to any gene: 3. The CDR3 has 15 amino acids. Germline CDR1 and CDR2: SGHRS and YFSETQ. CDR3 in amino acids: CASSLAGDRGETQYF. The CDR3 DNA, read in part, is TGCGCCAGCAGCTTGGCCGGGGACAGGGGAGAGACC.

This clone appeared many times. The read stops 3 residues short of the end of the CDR3; the missing end is completed from the germline J gene. The chain employs TRBV7-6 and TRBJ2-7, with 7 bases aligning to TRBD2. Germline V gene sequence: CDR1 SGHVS, CDR2 FNYEAQ. After removal of 5 bases from V and 2 bases from J, the junction contained 15 bases not matched to a gene. The CDR3 has 17 residues. The covered CDR3 bases are TGTGCCAGCAGCCGGACCGACTTGCGGGCGGGGGCCTACGAG. Translated: CASSRTDLRAGAYE. The full CDR3 protein is CASSRTDLRAGAYEQYF.

This clone was observed many times. The sequenced fragment ends 3 residues before the CDR3 boundary, so the rest is inferred from the germline J gene. The chain is built from TRBV5-1 and TRBJ1-2, with 7 nucleotides matching TRBD1. Germline trimming cut 7 bases from V and 3 bases from J; bases unmatched to any gene: 6. The CDR3 contains 13 residues. CDR1 SGHRS and CDR2 YFSETQ come from the germline V gene. CDR3 protein: CASGRQGDYGYTF. The CDR3 DNA, read in part, is TGCGCCAGCGGCCGACAGGGTGACTATGGC.

This clone was seen many times. The CDR3 end is not reached by the read, which stops 3 residues before it; the germline J gene fills it in. Other DNA sequences in the sample encode the same CDR3. The chain recombines TRBV5-1 with TRBJ2-1, with 14 bases aligning to TRBD2. Germline CDR1 SGHRS, CDR2 YFSETQ. This CDR3 comprises 16 residues. J lost 9 bases, V lost 4 bases, and 9 bases had no gene match. The sequenced CDR3 bases are TGCGCCAGCAGCCAGACTAGCGGGGGGGCCGGTGGTGAG. Its translation: CASSQTSGGAGGE. The complete CDR3 reads CASSQTSGGAGGEQFF.

This clone rates as medium-sized. The CDR3 goes on 3 residues after the read ends, and that part is filled in from the germline J gene. The chain has TRBV7-3 and TRBJ2-1; 8 bases match TRBD2. The CDR3 totals 14 residues. Germline V gene data show CDR1 as SGHTA and CDR2 as FQGTGA. With 0 bases clipped from V and 9 bases from J, the junction kept 4 bases outside the gene matches. The part of the CDR3 DNA that was read is TGTGCCAGCAGCTTAACGCCGAGCGGGGGTGAG. Amino acids: CASSLTPSGGE. The full CDR3 is CASSLTPSGGEQFF.

This clone was detected ten times or more. Here the CDR3 reads CASSVTGINTEAFF. Partial CDR3 DNA: TGTGCCAGCAGTGTTACAGGGATAAACACTGAA. The chain carries TRBV2 and TRBJ1-1; possibly TRBD1 for D (6 bases). The read ends 3 residues before the CDR3 terminus; that terminus is restored from the germline J gene. The CDR3 is 14 amino acids. The V end was cut by 4 bases, the J end by 2 bases, with 11 bases between. The germline gives CDR1 SNHLY, CDR2 FYNNEI.